The source of this T cell receptor (beta chain) is a study of blood T cell repertoires in COVID-19. The CDR3 loop spans 16 amino acids. The V gene's germline CDR1 is LNHDA and CDR2 SQIVND (reference sequence). Trimming took 3 bases from V and 0 from J; bases not matched to a gene: 1. The table lists this clone with a count of one. Generated by immunoSEQ multiplex PCR, the TCRdb table keeps only in-frame clones and is missing some. The repertoire holds 130,000 to 150,000 clones, with around 79% as singletons. The rearrangement joins TRBV19 to TRBJ2-6, with 8 bases fitting TRBD1. The receptor's source is a woman aged 65 to 85 with COVID-19, enrolled during active disease. The sample comprised peripheral blood. The CDR3 reads CASSIGQGSGANVLTF. CDR3 coding DNA: TGTGCCAGTAGTATCGGACAGGGCTCTGGGGCCAACGTCCTGACTTTC. The full variable domain, completed using reference TRBV19 and TRBJ2-6, is DGGITQSPKYLFRKEGQNVTLSCEQNLNHDAMYWYRQDPGQGLRLIYYSQIVNDFQKGDIAEGYSVSREKKESFPLTVTSAQKNPTAFYLCASSIGQGSGANVLTFGAGSRLTVL.